The rows below give T cell receptor beta chains drawn from one sample of a study of graft-versus-host responses after intestinal transplantation. The method was immunoSEQ multiplex PCR; TCRdb's version includes in-frame clones alone and lacks a portion of them. The sample yields some 15,000 clones, roughly 93% seen once. The specimen comprised PBMCs, sampled about 32 months after intestinal transplantation. The receptor set was obtained from a human patient who received an intestinal transplant, so some T cells may come from the graft donor. The CDR3 runs from the conserved cysteine through the conserved F or W. The D gene is left open where the match is weak. Only some rows state a clone size, as once, few, many or a class for expanded clones.

.	.	TRBV28	TRBJ1-1	TGTGCCAGCAGTTTAGCCGGACATCTGAACACTGAAGCTTTCTTT	CASSLAGHLNTEAFF
.	TRBD1	TRBV18	TRBJ1-2	TGTGCCAGCTCACTTGGACAGGGGGACTATGGCTACACCTTC	CASSLGQGDYGYTF
.	.	TRBV18	TRBJ2-7	TGTGCCAGCTCGTCGGACGGTCTGGGGGAGCAGTACTTC	CASSSDGLGEQYF
.	.	TRBV23-1	TRBJ1-5	TGCGCCGGACCCCCGGCAGGGTCGAATCAGCCCCAGCATTTT	CAGPPAGSNQPQHF
.	TRBD1	TRBV9	TRBJ1-4	TGTGCCAGCAGCCCGGACAGGGGAGGTGAAAAACTGTTTTTT	CASSPDRGGEKLFF
.	.	TRBV10-3	TRBJ2-2	TGTGCCATCAGCAGGGGCACCGGGGAGCTGTTTTTT	CAISRGTGELFF
.	.	TRBV15	TRBJ1-2	TGTGCCACCAGCAGACCCCTCGGGGGACCCTCTGACTATGGCTACACCTTC	CATSRPLGGPSDYGYTF
once	.	TRBV7-8	TRBJ2-4	TGTGCCAGCAGCTTAGCGGGACGGGTGGCGACCCTCCTAGCCAAAAACATTCAGTACTTC	CASSLAGRVATLLAKNIQYF
.	.	TRBV2	TRBJ1-1	TGTGCCAGCAAGGAACAGGGGAACACTGAAGCTTTCTTT	CASKEQGNTEAFF
.	.	TRBV2	TRBJ1-5	TGTGCCAGCAGGGGGAGTGTTAGCAATCAGCCCCAGCATTTT	CASRGSVSNQPQHF
.	.	TRBV7-9	TRBJ1-2	TGTGCCAGCAGCACCGACGGAGACTATGGCTACACCTTC	CASSTDGDYGYTF